A single sample gave rise to the 17 T cell receptor beta chains below, sequenced in a study of spatial heterogeneity in lung cancer. Stated time point: blood at routine non-recurrence follow-up after resection. The study sequenced unsorted whole RNA from tumor, nontumor lung or frozen PBMC. TCRdb called the 5' RACE reads again in MiXCR, with one record for every CDR3 protein. This table has some 110,000 distinct CDR3 sequences, 9% to 15% appearing once. This material consisted of PBMCs, taken at follow-up. The receptors were gathered from a male donor with early-stage non-small cell lung cancer.

Note on this clonotype: A much more abundant neighbour one base away suggests this may be a read error. The CDR3: CASSLNPLSPSNTGEPFF. The CDR3 DNA is TGTGCCAGCAGCTTAAATCCCCTCTCCCCATCGAACACCGGGGAGCCGTTTTTT. The chain employs TRBV11-2 and TRBJ2-2; possible D gene TRBD2, 5 bases. Germline V gene data show CDR1 as SGHAT and CDR2 as FQNNGV. CDR3 length: 18 amino acids.

This clonotype turned up a few times. The chain has TRBV5-1 and TRBJ2-2, with a weak D call TRBD1 (6 bases). The germline CDR1 and CDR2 sequences are SGHRS and YFSETQ. Trimming removed 3 bases from V and 7 bases from J, with 19 bases in between. The CDR3 covers 16 residues. This CDR3 is CASSSKGQPRVGELFF. As DNA, the CDR3 is TGCGCCAGCAGCTCCAAAGGACAGCCAAGAGTCGGGGAGCTGTTTTTT.

This clonotype was found many times. The chain links TRBV28 to TRBJ1-2; D gene ambiguous. The CDR3 contains 12 residues. V was trimmed by 8 bases and J by 2 bases, leaving 9 bases between them. CDR1 is MDHEN and CDR2 is SYDVKM in the germline V gene. The CDR3, as DNA: TGTGCCAGCTCAGACTTGAACTATGGCTACACCTTC. As protein: CASSDLNYGYTF.

The V call is TRBV30, the J call TRBJ1-2; TRBD1 aligns across 11 bases. Trimming removed 0 bases from V and 4 bases from J; junction bases left unmatched: 7. This CDR3 spans 16 amino acids. Germline V gives CDR1 GTSNPN, CDR2 SVGIG (reference sequence). DNA of the CDR3: TGTGCCTGGAGTGTACCCGGGACAGGGGGAAGCTATGGCTACACCTTC. It is translated as CAWSVPGTGGSYGYTF.

This clonotype was seen repeatedly, ten times or more. This CDR3 is CASSKEAAYGYTF. In DNA, the CDR3 is TGCGCCAGCAGTAAAGAAGCAGCCTATGGCTACACCTTC. The rearrangement links TRBV5-1 to TRBJ1-2; D call uncertain. This CDR3 has 13 residues. Germline V gives CDR1 SGHRS, CDR2 YFSETQ. V was clipped by 5 bases and J by 4 bases, with 12 bases between them. The full variable domain, completed using reference TRBV5-1 and TRBJ1-2, is KAGVTQTPRYLIKTRGQQVTLSCSPISGHRSVSWYQQTPGQGLQFLFEYFSETQRNKGNFPGRFSGRQFSNSRSEMNVSTLELGDSALYLCASSKEAAYGYTFGSGTRLTVV.

This clonotype was seen more than once but under ten times. The chain links TRBV12-3 or TRBV12-4 to TRBJ2-4; tentatively, D is TRBD1 (5 bases). The V end lost 0 bases, the J end lost 2 bases, and 11 bases lay between the germline ends. The CDR3 is made up of 16 amino acids. CDR3 DNA: TGTGCCAGCAGTTTAGCCGCAGGGTCATCCAAAAACATTCAGTACTTC. Its protein product is CASSLAAGSSKNIQYF.

This clonotype occurred a few times. V and J are TRBV6-5 and TRBJ1-3; D is uncertain. The V end lost 0 bases, the J end lost 4 bases, and 10 bases lay between the germline ends. The germline V gene has CDR1 MNHEY and CDR2 SVGAGI. CDR3 size: 15 residues. The CDR3 DNA reads TGTGCCAGCAGTTACTCGCCAGAGTCCGGAAACACCATATATTTT. Translating it yields CASSYSPESGNTIYF.

This clonotype was recorded at least ten times. The J gene is TRBJ1-5, the V gene TRBV15; possible D gene TRBD1, 5 bases. V was shortened by 7 bases and J by 4 bases, with 23 bases between the two germline ends. Germline assignment: CDR1 LNHNV and CDR2 YYDKDF (reference sequence). This CDR3 is built from 17 residues. This chain's CDR3 is CATTSTYARAFNQPQHF. DNA for the CDR3: TGTGCCACCACTTCCACTTATGCCAGGGCTTTTAATCAGCCCCAGCATTTT.

The CDR3: CASSPGQGETRQYF. The CDR3 region has the DNA TGTGCCAGCAGCCCGGGACAGGGAGAGACGAGGCAGTACTTC. The V gene is TRBV7-2, the J gene TRBJ2-7; TRBD1 agrees at 9 bases. The CDR3 sequence is 14 residues long. After removal of 5 bases from V and 9 bases from J, the junction contained 11 bases not matched to a gene. CDR1 is SGHTA and CDR2 is FQGNSA in the germline V gene.

This clonotype counts as medium-sized (0.01 to 0.1%). The chain links TRBV10-3 to TRBJ2-1; D uncertain. The germline V gene encodes CDR1 ENHRY and CDR2 SYGVKD. This CDR3 contains 11 residues. The V gene lost 4 bases and the J gene lost 6 bases, with 4 bases spanning the gap. CDR3 sequence (DNA): TGTGCCATCAGTGGCCTCAATGAGCAGTTCTTC. Translation gives CAISGLNEQFF.

The chain recombines TRBV19 with TRBJ2-3, with 8 nucleotides matching TRBD2. The CDR3 runs to 14 residues. J lost 4 bases, V lost 9 bases, and 9 bases had no gene match. Germline assignment: CDR1 LNHDA and CDR2 SQIVND (reference sequence). CDR3 in DNA: TGTGCCAGCGCCGCGGGGGGCCGGGCAGATACGCAGTATTTT. Encoded protein: CASAAGGRADTQYF. Full variable domain (remainder filled in from reference TRBV19 and TRBJ2-3): DGGITQSPKYLFRKEGQNVTLSCEQNLNHDAMYWYRQDPGQGLRLIYYSQIVNDFQKGDIAEGYSVSREKKESFPLTVTSAQKNPTAFYLCASAAGGRADTQYFGPGTRLTVL.

This clonotype has at least ten counts. The chain couples TRBV6-6 to TRBJ2-5, with 9 bases fitting TRBD2. J gave up 2 bases and V 7 bases, and 14 bases lay outside the gene matches. This CDR3 contains 17 residues. Germline-derived CDR1 and CDR2 are MNHNY and SVGAGI (reference sequence). CDR3 nucleotide sequence: TGTGCCAGCACCCACTCCCTAGCGGGGCAACGACAAGAGACCCAGTACTTC. Translation gives CASTHSLAGQRQETQYF.

The chain employs TRBV10-3 and TRBJ2-7; D possibly corresponds to TRBD1 (5 bases). Trimming removed 4 bases from V and 5 bases from J, with 6 bases in between. This CDR3 is built from 11 residues. Germline V gene lookup returns CDR1 ENHRY and CDR2 SYGVKD. CDR3 sequence: CAISVRDEQYF. The CDR3 region has the DNA TGTGCCATCAGTGTCAGGGACGAGCAGTACTTC.

The chain joins TRBV12-3 or TRBV12-4 to TRBJ2-6; D is possibly TRBD1 (5 bases). There are 18 residues in the CDR3. Trimming removed 3 bases at V and 0 bases at J, with 15 bases between. CDR3 protein: CASSLRTLRLSGANVLTF. The CDR3 nucleotides are TGTGCCAGCAGTTTGCGGACATTAAGACTCTCTGGGGCCAACGTCCTGACTTTC.

This clonotype has just a few counts. V gene TRBV7-2 combines with J gene TRBJ1-6, with a tentative D call TRBD1 (5 bases). Trimming pared 5 bases from V and 7 bases from J, leaving 15 bases between. There are 15 residues in the CDR3. CDR1 SGHTA and CDR2 FQGNSA come from the germline V gene. CDR3 nucleotides: TGTGCCAGCAGCCAATCCGGGACCGAGAATTCACCCCTCCACTTT. This encodes CASSQSGTENSPLHF.

The chain is built from TRBV11-2 and TRBJ2-4; 8 nucleotides agree with TRBD2. The length of the CDR3 is 15 residues. Germline V gene lookup returns CDR1 SGHAT and CDR2 FQNNGV. Trimming took 5 bases from V and 2 from J; bases not matched to a gene: 5. The CDR3 nucleotides read TGTGCCAGCAGCCAGATAGCGGGGACCAAAAACATTCAGTACTTC. As protein: CASSQIAGTKNIQYF.

Ten or more counts support this clonotype. The chain is built from TRBV20-1 and TRBJ2-7, with D possibly being TRBD1 (6 bases). The V gene's germline CDR1 is DFQATT and CDR2 SNEGSKA (reference sequence). The CDR3 runs to 11 residues. The V and J ends lost 8 bases and 6 bases respectively, with 14 bases between them. The DNA for the CDR3 is TGCAGTCAAGGGCGCAGGGGCGAGCAGTACTTC. This sequence encodes CSQGRRGEQYF.